This TCR beta chain was documented in a study of blood T cells in healthy people across ages. Study-wide points: Long-lived donors exceeded aged donors in naive CD4+ cells and diversity.

Together with a sample-barcoded 5' primer, a J-beta primer mix was included in a second PCR lasting roughly 6 to 12 cycles. Via MiXCR, TCRdb re-called the 5' RACE reads, giving one row per CDR3 protein. Of about 640,000 distinct CDR3 sequences listed, under 65% are singletons. At least 6 micrograms of total RNA were extracted per sample. In regard to this clonotype: Its antigen remains unidentified.

Germline V gives CDR1 DFQATT, CDR2 SNEGSKA (reference sequence). The CDR3 contains 13 residues. V dropped 0 bases and J dropped 2 bases, with 8 bases sitting between them. The rearrangement joins TRBV20-1 to TRBJ2-7; D remains unclear. This receptor was identified in a man aged 55 to 70 in good health. The sequencing sample was made of blood. CDR3 loop: CSARDVGTYEQYF. CDR3 nucleotide sequence: TGCAGTGCTAGAGATGTGGGCACCTACGAGCAGTACTTC.